This TCR beta chain was documented in a study of T cells after yellow fever vaccination. Study observations and caveats: Among primary-vaccination clones, most reappeared after the booster, at 95% to 96% for CD4 and 85% to 90% for CD8. Bulk-population clonotypes that are abundant could appear as contaminants in FACS-sorted repertoires. A small proportion of clonotypes was detected in both the CD4 and CD8 compartments.

This clonotype was detected only a few times. Its antigen is not identified. Conversion of TCR transcripts into cDNA relied on 5'RACE template switching, which added a universal primer site and UMIs. TCRdb independently ran MiXCR on the 5' RACE reads; one entry per CDR3 protein. The sample includes hundreds of thousands of distinct CDR3 sequences, about 12% of them seen just once. The input for sequencing was PBMCs, taken on the day of the yellow fever booster vaccination. The origin of this receptor is a man under 40 who received the YFV17D yellow fever vaccine.

The CDR3 region is CASSLSHSSGNTIYF. CDR3 in DNA: TGTGCCAGCAGCTTATCTCATTCCTCTGGAAACACCATATATTTT. This rearrangement joins TRBV7-2 to TRBJ1-3; no reliable D call. This CDR3 spans 15 amino acids. Germline loops: CDR1 SGHTA, CDR2 FQGNSA. Trimming removed 2 bases from V and 0 bases from J, with 8 bases in between.